This T cell receptor (beta chain) was sequenced for a study of Ad26.COV2.S vaccination and SARS-CoV-2 variants. As for the study in general: Ad26.COV2.S given intramuscularly, once or twice 56 days apart. Regarding the study as a whole: Researchers cautioned that TCR breadth and depth analyses may have underestimated total T cell responses.

Trimming shortened V by 10 bases and J by 7 bases, and 13 bases separated the two germline ends. The CDR3 covers 12 residues. Assay used: immunoSEQ multiplex PCR; TCRdb lists only in-frame clones, some missing. Of 350,000 to 450,000 clones listed, about nine tenths are singletons. On this clone itself: Its antigen is undetermined.

Regarding treatment: around 19 received Ad26.COV2.S at low or high dose, single or two shots; 5 received placebo; per-sample allocation not given. Specimen acquisition occurred on day 63 following the initial vaccine or placebo injection. Within Boston, the person who donated was an adult of 18-55 years. As its vector, the vaccine had Ad26, which expressed Wuhan-strain SARS-CoV-2 spike. The sample in question was peripheral blood, obtained in a trial of Ad26.COV2.S vaccine versus placebo. The TCR was taken from a person aged 18-60 years who received the Ad26.COV2.S COVID-19 vaccine or a placebo. The rearrangement uses TRBV12-3 or TRBV12-4 and TRBJ2-2; D gene uncertain. This CDR3 reads CATRSAGGELFF. The CDR3 nucleotides read TGTGCCACGAGATCAGCTGGCGGGGAGCTGTTTTTT.